This entry lists 4 T cell receptor beta chains sequenced from one sample in a study of blood T cell repertoires in COVID-19. The method was immunoSEQ multiplex PCR; TCRdb's version includes in-frame clones alone and lacks a portion of them. The sample carries about 75,000 clones, 79% recorded once. Sequenced: peripheral blood. These receptors came from a woman aged 80 or over with active or convalescent COVID-19.

This rearrangement joins TRBV11-2 to TRBJ2-7; 8 bases align to TRBD1. V was clipped by 5 bases and J by 0 bases; unmatched bases: 9. The CDR3 loop spans 16 amino acids. The germline V gene has CDR1 SGHAT and CDR2 FQNNGV. DNA for the CDR3: TGTGCCAGCAGCGCAGACACGGGACAGGTCTCCTACGAGCAGTACTTC. Residues: CASSADTGQVSYEQYF.

This clone has only a few counts. CDR3 DNA sequence: TGTGCCAGCAGTAGGGACAGCCACTCCTACGAGCAGTACTTC. As protein: CASSRDSHSYEQYF. The V and J genes are TRBV6-5 and TRBJ2-7; 7 nucleotides agree with TRBD1. This CDR3 spans 14 amino acids. Germline V gene sequence: CDR1 MNHEY, CDR2 SVGAGI. The ends lost 5 bases at V and 0 bases at J; junction bases unmatched: 4.

The chain uses TRBV5-5 and TRBJ2-7, with D hard to call. Trimming pared 1 base from V and 2 bases from J, leaving 10 bases between. This CDR3 is built from 14 residues. The germline CDR1 and CDR2 sequences are SGHKS and YYEKEE (reference sequence). The CDR3 region is CASSLNPGAYEQYF. CDR3 bases: TGTGCCAGCAGCTTGAATCCCGGAGCCTACGAGCAGTACTTC.

This clone has only a few counts. The rearrangement uses TRBV27 and TRBJ1-6; 7 bases are shared with TRBD1. Germline CDR1 MNHEY, CDR2 SMNVEV (reference sequence). V shed 2 bases, J shed 9 bases, and the junction held 10 bases outside the gene matches. The CDR3 is 16 amino acids. CDR3 loop: CASSLLGQVQGSPLHF. The DNA of the CDR3 is TGTGCCAGCAGTTTACTCGGACAGGTCCAAGGTTCACCCCTCCACTTT.